The 19 T cell receptor beta chains reported below all come from one sample, sequenced in a study of circulating and synovial CD4+ cells in juvenile arthritis. Assay: immunoSEQ multiplex PCR; the TCRdb copy retains only in-frame clones and omits some. This repertoire shows just over 35,000 clones, 85% to 95% found once; its top ten account for 0.55% to 0.75%. The sample taken for sequencing was CD4+ T cells from blood. All receptors derive from a human donor with juvenile idiopathic arthritis.

This CDR3 is CASSSGDRESFRSYEQYF. CDR3 coding DNA: TGTGCCAGCAGTTCAGGGGACAGGGAATCATTTCGTTCCTACGAGCAGTACTTC. This chain uses TRBV7-9 with TRBJ2-7; 9 bases align to TRBD1. The V gene end was trimmed by 6 bases and the J gene end by 1 base; junction bases not matched to a gene: 16. The CDR3 sequence is 18 residues long. From germline, CDR1 is SEHNR and CDR2 FQNEAQ (reference sequence).

V is TRBV11-3 and J is TRBJ2-6, with a possible D match to TRBD2 (6 bases). Germline V gene lookup returns CDR1 SGHNT and CDR2 YENEEA. The CDR3 totals 18 residues. The V gene lost 3 bases and the J gene lost 0 bases, with 15 bases spanning the gap. The CDR3 here is CASSFGLAITSGANVLTF. CDR3 coding DNA: TGTGCCAGCAGCTTCGGGCTAGCGATTACCTCTGGGGCCAACGTCCTGACTTTC.

V and J are TRBV7-3 and TRBJ1-1; D is undetermined. Trimming took 0 bases from V and 5 from J, leaving 22 bases between them. The CDR3 extends over 18 amino acids. CDR1 is SGHTA and CDR2 is FQGTGA in the germline V gene. CDR3 bases: TGTGCCAGCAGCTTAACCCGAGGAGTTAAACGCCCGGGAACTGAAGCTTTCTTT. This translates into CASSLTRGVKRPGTEAFF.

This clone was seen only once. In DNA, the CDR3 is TGTGCCAGCTCCCCCGGGGGGGAGACCCAGTACTTC. It specifies CASSPGGETQYF. V usage is TRBV18 and J usage is TRBJ2-5; 7 bases are a match to TRBD2. Trimming at V came to 6 bases and at J to 5 bases, leaving 3 bases not matched to a gene. This CDR3 region has 12 residues. Per germline, CDR1 KGHSH and CDR2 LQKENI.

The rearrangement links TRBV4-1 to TRBJ1-1; D is unresolved. This CDR3 is built from 14 residues. V lost 0 bases and J 4 bases, leaving 9 bases between the germline ends. CDR1 and CDR2 from the germline V gene are MGHRA and YSYEKL. In DNA form, the CDR3 reads TGCGCCAGCAGCCAAGAAGAAATGGCCACTGAAGCTTTCTTT. Translation gives CASSQEEMATEAFF.

V is TRBV4-3 and J is TRBJ1-1, with TRBD1 matching 8 bases. In germline, CDR1 is LGHNA, CDR2 YSLEER. This CDR3 contains 17 residues. Trimming cost V 1 base and J 4 bases; bases outside gene matches: 11. The CDR3 region is CASSQARTGKGGTEAFF. CDR3 coding DNA: TGCGCCAGCAGCCAAGCCAGGACAGGGAAGGGTGGCACTGAAGCTTTCTTT.

The rearrangement uses TRBV7-3 and TRBJ1-1; 7 bases map to TRBD1. The CDR3 consists of 16 residues. V shed 0 bases, J shed 0 bases, and the junction held 4 bases outside the gene matches. Germline V gene lookup returns CDR1 SGHTA and CDR2 FQGTGA. CDR3 sequence: CASSLTTGDMNTEAFF. CDR3 DNA: TGTGCCAGCAGCTTAACCACAGGGGATATGAACACTGAAGCTTTCTTT. The full variable domain, its missing parts supplied by reference TRBV7-3 and TRBJ1-1, is GAGVSQTPSNKVTEKGKYVELRCDPISGHTALYWYRQSLGQGPEFLIYFQGTGAADDSGLPNDRFFAVRPEGSVSTLKIQRTERGDSAVYLCASSLTTGDMNTEAFFGQGTRLTVV.

The gene calls are TRBV7-2 and TRBJ1-6, with 7 bases matching TRBD1. The V segment lost 1 base and the J segment 8 bases; nucleotides outside the gene matches: 2. The CDR3 consists of 14 residues. Germline CDR1 and CDR2: SGHTA and FQGNSA. This CDR3 reads CASSLEGADSPLHF. CDR3 nucleotides: TGTGCCAGCAGCTTAGAGGGGGCGGATTCACCCCTCCACTTT.

The chain couples TRBV7-2 to TRBJ1-2, with 11 bases aligning to TRBD1. There are 16 residues in the CDR3. The trim removed 6 bases at V and 6 bases at J, leaving 12 bases unmatched. CDR1 SGHTA and CDR2 FQGNSA come from the germline V gene. The CDR3 sequence is CASSIARTGGADGYTF. CDR3 bases: TGTGCCAGCAGTATAGCCCGGACAGGGGGCGCCGATGGCTACACCTTC.

This clone was counted a single time. V usage is TRBV18 and J usage is TRBJ2-1, with TRBD1 identical over 7 bases. The CDR3 length is 16 residues. The ends lost 6 bases at V and 0 bases at J; junction bases unmatched: 8. The germline V gene encodes CDR1 KGHSH and CDR2 LQKENI. The CDR3 loop reads CASSPADRASYNEQFF. CDR3 in DNA: TGTGCCAGCTCGCCCGCCGACAGGGCCTCCTACAATGAGCAGTTCTTC.

In the case of this clone: The sample contains more than one DNA sequence encoding this CDR3. The chain combines TRBV27 with TRBJ1-1; D gene uncertain. From germline, CDR1 is MNHEY and CDR2 SMNVEV (reference sequence). V was pared by 4 bases and J by 0 bases, with 9 bases between. This CDR3 has 14 amino acids. This CDR3 is CASSSPVLNTEAFF. The DNA for the CDR3 is TGTGCCAGCAGTTCACCGGTCTTGAACACTGAAGCTTTCTTT.

The chain has TRBV14 and TRBJ2-1, with D unresolved. CDR3 length equals 14 residues. Trimming removed 4 bases from V and 0 bases from J, with 7 bases in between. CDR1 and CDR2 (germline): SGHDN, FVKESK. For the CDR3, the DNA is TGTGCCAGCAGCCTTTTCCACTCCTACAATGAGCAGTTCTTC. It specifies CASSLFHSYNEQFF.

The chain uses TRBV7-5 and TRBJ1-2. TRBV7-5 is recorded as a pseudogene. This CDR3 spans 18 amino acids. CDR3 protein: CARSLALPACGGNYGYTF. CDR3 coding DNA: TGTGCCAGAAGCTTAGCCTTACCTGCTTGTGGCGGGAACTATGGCTACACCTTC.

The chain has TRBV4-1 and TRBJ1-4, with TRBD1 matching 8 bases. J lost 8 bases, V lost 4 bases, and 6 bases had no gene match. This CDR3 spans 14 amino acids. In germline, CDR1 is MGHRA, CDR2 YSYEKL. Here the CDR3 DNA reads TGCGCCAGCAGCCTTGACAGGGGTCGGGAAAAACTGTTTTTT. Amino acid sequence: CASSLDRGREKLFF.

The chain couples TRBV6-5 to TRBJ2-7; 8 nucleotides line up with TRBD1. Germline V gene lookup returns CDR1 MNHEY and CDR2 SVGAGI. The V and J ends lost 8 bases and 5 bases, in that order; junction bases with no gene match: 8. The CDR3 totals 13 residues. The CDR3 loop reads CASFRQGAHEQYF. CDR3 DNA sequence: TGTGCCAGCTTTAGGCAGGGGGCCCACGAGCAGTACTTC.

This chain connects TRBV5-6 to TRBJ1-2, with D unresolved. The CDR3 contains 14 residues. The germline CDR1 and CDR2 sequences are SGHDT and YYEEEE. Deletions cut 1 base from V and 8 bases from J, with 15 bases between. This CDR3 is CASSLQRRSGGYTF. The CDR3 region has the DNA TGTGCCAGCAGCTTGCAAAGGCGGTCTGGCGGCTACACCTTC.

The sample holds a few counts of this clone. V gene TRBV5-1 combines with J gene TRBJ1-3; 11 bases match TRBD1. Germline loops: CDR1 SGHRS, CDR2 YFSETQ. The V segment lost 4 bases and the J segment 5 bases; nucleotides outside the gene matches: 2. The CDR3 sequence is 14 residues long. The CDR3 protein is CASSGTGGRNTIYF. As DNA, the CDR3 is TGCGCCAGCAGCGGGACAGGGGGTAGAAACACCATATATTTT.

This clone was found once. Other DNA sequences in this sample translate to the same CDR3. The chain is built from TRBV5-4 and TRBJ1-2, with TRBD1 matching 7 bases. Trimming at V came to 0 bases and at J to 2 bases, leaving 10 bases not matched to a gene. The CDR3 runs to 17 residues. Germline-derived CDR1 and CDR2 are SGHNT and YYREEE (reference sequence). The CDR3 DNA is TGTGCCAGCAGCTTGGAAGGGGGCGCGGGTGTGAACTATGGCTACACCTTC. Amino acid sequence: CASSLEGGAGVNYGYTF.

This clone was picked up one time. This rearrangement joins TRBV19 to TRBJ1-2, with D uncertain. The CDR3 has 13 residues. The V gene's germline CDR1 is LNHDA and CDR2 SQIVND (reference sequence). Trimming removed 5 bases at V and 5 bases at J, with 12 bases between. Here the CDR3 DNA reads TGTGCCAGTAGTTTAGCATCTACTTATGGCTACACCTTC. The encoded protein is CASSLASTYGYTF.